The rows below give T cell receptor beta chains drawn from one sample of a study of beta chain features in type 1 diabetes. Assay used: immunoSEQ multiplex PCR; TCRdb lists only in-frame clones, some missing. The sample lists 500,000 to 650,000 clones, roughly 12% occurring once. What was sequenced was naive CD4+ T cells from blood. The receptors were sampled from a young man with type 1 diabetes. The CDR3 runs from the conserved cysteine through the conserved F or W. Fields, in order: CDR3 length, clone size, V gene, J gene, D gene, CDR3 protein, CDR3 DNA. A D gene is named only where the DNA matches it firmly. Clone size, where shown, is once, few, many, or a class for clones that have expanded.

>13|-|TRBV29-1|TRBJ2-5|-
CSAAGQIQETQYF
TGCAGCGCAGCGGGACAGATCCAAGAGACCCAGTACTTC
>15|-|TRBV7-8|TRBJ2-3|TRBD1
CAVPLTGDRGDTQYF
TGTGCCGTACCCTTAACCGGGGACAGAGGGGATACGCAGTATTTT
>14|-|TRBV2|TRBJ2-1|-
CASSLKGTYNEQFF
TGTGCCAGCAGTCTAAAGGGGACCTACAATGAGCAGTTCTTC
>15|-|TRBV6-5|TRBJ2-2|TRBD2
CASSPPSGGAGELFF
TGTGCCAGCAGCCCCCCGAGCGGGGGAGCCGGGGAGCTGTTTTTT
>14|-|TRBV9|TRBJ1-1|-
CASSVGLENTEAFF
TGTGCCAGCAGCGTAGGTCTGGAGAACACTGAAGCTTTCTTT
>16|-|TRBV28|TRBJ2-5|-
CASSTLPLGTQETQYF
TGTGCCAGCAGTACACTACCCTTGGGGACCCAAGAGACCCAGTACTTC
>12|few|TRBV5-1|TRBJ1-2|-
CASREGINGYTF
TGCGCCAGCAGGGAAGGAATCAATGGCTACACCTTC
>17|-|TRBV9|TRBJ1-6|TRBD1
CASSVEVTGQGNSPLHF
TGTGCCAGCAGCGTCGAGGTTACCGGACAGGGAAATTCACCCCTCCACTTT
>14|few|TRBV4-2|TRBJ1-5|-
CASSQGESNQPQHF
TGTGCCAGCAGCCAAGGGGAGAGCAATCAGCCCCAGCATTTT
>11|-|TRBV2|TRBJ1-2|-
CASSASYGYTF
TGTGCCAGCAGTGCCAGCTATGGCTACACCTTC
>19|few|TRBV27|TRBJ2-7|TRBD2
CASSLGEVGLGREGYEQYF
TGTGCCAGCAGTCTCGGAGAGGTAGGGTTAGGGAGGGAAGGCTACGAGCAGTACTTC
>13|-|TRBV7-6|TRBJ2-3|-
CASSRRDGDTQYF
TGTGCCAGCAGCCGACGGGACGGAGATACGCAGTATTTT
>14|few|TRBV30|TRBJ1-4|-
CAWLPNMRAEKLFF
TGTGCCTGGTTGCCCAACATGCGGGCTGAAAAACTGTTTTTT
>14|few|TRBV2|TRBJ1-1|-
CASNWAGRNTEAFF
TGTGCCAGCAACTGGGCAGGGAGGAACACTGAAGCTTTCTTT
>14|-|TRBV5-4|TRBJ1-4|TRBD1
CASRSGQGGEKLFF
TGTGCCAGCAGATCGGGACAGGGGGGTGAAAAACTGTTTTTT
>16|few|TRBV9|TRBJ2-1|-
CASSRMGQVSYNEQFF
TGTGCCAGCAGCCGCATGGGGCAGGTCTCCTACAATGAGCAGTTCTTC